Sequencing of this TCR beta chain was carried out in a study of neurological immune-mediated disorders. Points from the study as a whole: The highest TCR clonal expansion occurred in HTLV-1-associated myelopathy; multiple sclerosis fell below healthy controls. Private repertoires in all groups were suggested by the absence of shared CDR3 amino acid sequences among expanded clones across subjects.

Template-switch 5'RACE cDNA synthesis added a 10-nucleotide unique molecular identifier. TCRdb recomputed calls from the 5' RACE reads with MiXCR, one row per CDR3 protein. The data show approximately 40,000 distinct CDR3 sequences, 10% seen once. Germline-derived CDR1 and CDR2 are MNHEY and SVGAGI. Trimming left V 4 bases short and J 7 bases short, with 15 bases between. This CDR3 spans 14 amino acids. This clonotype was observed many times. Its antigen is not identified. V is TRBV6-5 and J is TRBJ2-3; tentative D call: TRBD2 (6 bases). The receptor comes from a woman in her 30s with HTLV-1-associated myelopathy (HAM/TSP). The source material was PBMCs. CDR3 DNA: TGTGCCAGCAGTTTCGGGGGAACGATTTATACGCAGTATTTT. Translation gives CASSFGGTIYTQYF.